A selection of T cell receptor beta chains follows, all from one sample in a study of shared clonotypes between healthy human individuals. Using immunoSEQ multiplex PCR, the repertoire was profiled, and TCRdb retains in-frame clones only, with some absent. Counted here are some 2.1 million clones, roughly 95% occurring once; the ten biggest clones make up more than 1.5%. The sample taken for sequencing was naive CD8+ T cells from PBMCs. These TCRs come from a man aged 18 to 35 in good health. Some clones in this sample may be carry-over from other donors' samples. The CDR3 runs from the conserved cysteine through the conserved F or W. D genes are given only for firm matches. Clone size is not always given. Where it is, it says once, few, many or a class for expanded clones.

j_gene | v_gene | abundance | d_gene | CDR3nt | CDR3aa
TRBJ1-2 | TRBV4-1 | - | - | TGCGCCAGCAGCCAAGATCTTAGACCCCTACTCTCCGGGGGGAACTATGGCTACACCTTC | CASSQDLRPLLSGGNYGYTF
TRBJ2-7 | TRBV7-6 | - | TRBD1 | TGTGCCAGCAGCATTGGACAGGTGGGATACGAGCAGTACTTC | CASSIGQVGYEQYF
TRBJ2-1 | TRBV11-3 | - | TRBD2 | TGTGCCAGCAGCCCCGGGACTAGCGGGAGGGCCCGCGATGAGCAGTTCTTC | CASSPGTSGRARDEQFF
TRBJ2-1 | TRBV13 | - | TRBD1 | TGTGCCAGCAGCTTTCCGGGACAGGGCGACAATGAGCAGTTCTTC | CASSFPGQGDNEQFF
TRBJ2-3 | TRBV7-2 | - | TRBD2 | TGTGCCAGCAGCTTTCCTCGGACTAGCGGGAAGGATACGCAGTATTTT | CASSFPRTSGKDTQYF
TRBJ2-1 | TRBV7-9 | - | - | TGTGCCAGCAGTAATACTGACAGAGAGCAGTTCTTC | CASSNTDREQFF
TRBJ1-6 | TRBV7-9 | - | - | TGTGCCAGCAGCCCCTCCGGGGGCGCGACATCACCCCTCCACTTT | CASSPSGGATSPLHF
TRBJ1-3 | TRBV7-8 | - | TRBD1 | TGTGCCAGCAGCTTAGGGACAGGGGGAAACACCATATATTTT | CASSLGTGGNTIYF
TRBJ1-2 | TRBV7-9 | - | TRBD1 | TGTGCCAGCAGCTTGAGGGGGCTTGATGGCTACACCTTC | CASSLRGLDGYTF
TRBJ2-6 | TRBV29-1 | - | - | TGCAGCGTTGTGGGATATGTGGGTTACTCTGGGGCCAACGTCCTGACTTTC | CSVVGYVGYSGANVLTF
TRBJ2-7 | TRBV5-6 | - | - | TGTGCCAGCAGCTATGGACCCCTCGAGCAGTACTTC | CASSYGPLEQYF
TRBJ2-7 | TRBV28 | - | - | TGTGCCAGCAGTTTATGGCAGGGCTCCGTCTACGAGCAGTACTTC | CASSLWQGSVYEQYF
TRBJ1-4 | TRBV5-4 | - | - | TGTGCCAGCAGCTTGGGAGCCGCAACTAATGAAAAACTGTTTTTT | CASSLGAATNEKLFF
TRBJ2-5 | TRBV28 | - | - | TGTGCCAGCGAAACAACCCCGCAAGAGACCCAGTACTTC | CASETTPQETQYF
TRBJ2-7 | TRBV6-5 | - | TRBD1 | TGTGCCAGCAGTTACTCCTTACAGGGGGCGCGGGACGAGCAGTACTTC | CASSYSLQGARDEQYF
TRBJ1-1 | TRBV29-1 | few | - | TGCAGCGTTGACCGATTCGCAGGCATGAACACTGAAGCTTTCTTT | CSVDRFAGMNTEAFF
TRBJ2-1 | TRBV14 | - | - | TGTGCCAGCAGCTCCGGACGGGAATCCTACAATGAGCAGTTCTTC | CASSSGRESYNEQFF
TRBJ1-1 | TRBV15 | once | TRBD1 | TGTGCCACCAGCAGACAGGGGGCTAGGGTCGAAGCTTTCTTT | CATSRQGARVEAFF
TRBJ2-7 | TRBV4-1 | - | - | TGCGCCAGCAGCCAAGATGCCACCAGCCAGGGCTTCAGGACTAAGCAGTACTTC | CASSQDATSQGFRTKQYF
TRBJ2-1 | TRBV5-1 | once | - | TGCGCCAGCAGCTTGGCCCTTGGAGGCCCAGTCAATGAGCAGTTCTTC | CASSLALGGPVNEQFF
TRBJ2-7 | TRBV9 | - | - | TGTGCCAGCAGCGTAGACAGCAACTCCTACGAGCAGTACTTC | CASSVDSNSYEQYF
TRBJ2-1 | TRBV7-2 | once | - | TGTGCCAGCAGCTTGAATGGACATCGAGAGGGGGAGCAGTTCTTC | CASSLNGHREGEQFF
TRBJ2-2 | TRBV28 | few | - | TGTGCCAGCAGCCCTCAGGGGAACACCGGGGAGCTGTTTTTT | CASSPQGNTGELFF
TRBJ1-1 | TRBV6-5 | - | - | TGTGCCAGCAGTTATGGGAACGAGAACACTGAAGCTTTCTTT | CASSYGNENTEAFF
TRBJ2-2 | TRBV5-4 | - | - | TGTGCCAGCAGCTTTACAGGGTCCACCGGGGAGCTGTTTTTT | CASSFTGSTGELFF
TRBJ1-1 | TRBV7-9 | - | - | TGTGCCAGCAGTTCTACTTATGGGCCTGAAGCTTTCTTT | CASSSTYGPEAFF
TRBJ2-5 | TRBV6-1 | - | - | TGTGCCAGCAGTGAAGGTGGGGGCAGGGTCCAAGAGACCCAGTACTTC | CASSEGGGRVQETQYF
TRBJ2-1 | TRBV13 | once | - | TGTGCCAGCAGCTTAGCCAGCGGACCCTACAATGAGCAGTTCTTC | CASSLASGPYNEQFF
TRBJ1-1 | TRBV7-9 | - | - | TGTGCCAGCAGCTTAGAGCTGAGGGGGGGGGAACCCACTGAAGCTTTCTTT | CASSLELRGGEPTEAFF
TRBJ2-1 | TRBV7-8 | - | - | TGTGCCAGCAGCCAGCGGTGGGACAATGAGCAGTTCTTC | CASSQRWDNEQFF
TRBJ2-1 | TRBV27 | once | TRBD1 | TGTGCCAGCACCCACAGGGGCCCCTACAATGAGCAGTTCTTC | CASTHRGPYNEQFF
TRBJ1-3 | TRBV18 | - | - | TGTGCCAGCTCACCACCTACGATGGGAGCCATATATTTT | CASSPPTMGAIYF
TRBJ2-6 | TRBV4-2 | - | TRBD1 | TGTGCCAGCAGCCAAGTCTTCACAGGGGCCAGCTCTGGGGCCAACGTCCTGACTTTC | CASSQVFTGASSGANVLTF
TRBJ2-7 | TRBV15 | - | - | TGTGCCACCAGCAGAGAGGTGACTCCTCCGGCCCACGAGCAGTACTTC | CATSREVTPPAHEQYF
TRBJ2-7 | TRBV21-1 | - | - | TGTGTACAGGGGCCTCCCTACGAGCAGTACTTC | CVQGPPYEQYF
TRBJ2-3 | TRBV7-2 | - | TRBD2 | TGTGCCAGCAGCGTGGGGACTAGCGCGGCAGATACGCAGTATTTT | CASSVGTSAADTQYF
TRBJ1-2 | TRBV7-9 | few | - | TGTGCCAGCAGCTCCGGACAAGGCCAGGATGGCTACACCTTC | CASSSGQGQDGYTF
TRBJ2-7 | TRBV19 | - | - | TGTGCCAGTAGTATAGGCTGGGGACCACCCTACGAGCAGTACTTC | CASSIGWGPPYEQYF
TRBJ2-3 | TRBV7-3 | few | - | TGTGCCAGCAGCTCCACAGATACGCAGTATTTT | CASSSTDTQYF
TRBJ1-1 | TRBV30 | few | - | TGTGCCTGGAGTGACCCCACGGCGGGGGGCACTGAAGCTTTCTTT | CAWSDPTAGGTEAFF
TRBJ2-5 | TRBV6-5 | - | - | TGTGCCAGCTCGGGGTACCAAGAGACCCAGTACTTC | CASSGYQETQYF
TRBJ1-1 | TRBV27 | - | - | TGTGCCAGCAGATTTATCCGGGGGGAAGCTTTCTTT | CASRFIRGEAFF
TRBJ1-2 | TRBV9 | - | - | TGTGCCAGCAGCTTAGAGAAAGGACAGCTAGTCTATGGCTACACCTTC | CASSLEKGQLVYGYTF
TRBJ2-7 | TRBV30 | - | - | TGTGCCTGGAGTGACGGGCAGCCCTACGAGCAGTACTTC | CAWSDGQPYEQYF
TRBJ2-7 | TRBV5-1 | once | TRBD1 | TGCGCCAGCAGCCTACGACAGGGTTACCTCTACGAGCAGTACTTC | CASSLRQGYLYEQYF
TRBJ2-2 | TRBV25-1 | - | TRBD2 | TGTGCCAGCAGTGAAGGACTAGCGGGATTCACCGGGGAGCTGTTTTTT | CASSEGLAGFTGELFF
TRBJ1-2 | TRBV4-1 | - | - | TGCGCCAGCAGCCAAGTTAGGCAGGCTAACTATGGCTACACCTTC | CASSQVRQANYGYTF
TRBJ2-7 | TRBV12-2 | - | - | TGTGCAAGTCGCTGCGACAGATTAAGTTTACCCTACGAGCAGTACTTC | CASRCDRLSLPYEQYF
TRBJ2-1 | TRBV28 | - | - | TGTGCCACACGGTATTGGGCGAGGAAAGGGGACTCGGATGAGCAGTTCTTC | CATRYWARKGDSDEQFF
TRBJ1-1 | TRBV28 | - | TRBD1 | TGTGCCAGCAGTTACCCAGGGGGCTCCTCCACTGAAGCTTTCTTT | CASSYPGGSSTEAFF
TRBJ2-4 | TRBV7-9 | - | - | TGTGCCAGCAGCTTAGAGGGGGACATTCAGTACTTC | CASSLEGDIQYF
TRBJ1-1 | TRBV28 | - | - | TGTGCCAGCAGTCTTAAAAGGTCAATTCGGGGCGAAAACACTGAAGCTTTCTTT | CASSLKRSIRGENTEAFF
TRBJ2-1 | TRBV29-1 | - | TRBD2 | TGCAGCGTTACGAGCGGGAGTGGTTATGAGCAGTTCTTC | CSVTSGSGYEQFF
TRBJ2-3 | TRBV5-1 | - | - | TGCGCCAGCAGCTTGGGGGACACAGATACGCAGTATTTT | CASSLGDTDTQYF
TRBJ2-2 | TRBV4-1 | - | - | TGCGCCAGCAGCACGGGGCCGGAGGACACCGGGGAGCTGTTTTTT | CASSTGPEDTGELFF
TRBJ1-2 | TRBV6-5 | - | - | TGTGCCAGCAGTCCGCGGCGGGGGGGCGCATATGGCTACACCTTC | CASSPRRGGAYGYTF